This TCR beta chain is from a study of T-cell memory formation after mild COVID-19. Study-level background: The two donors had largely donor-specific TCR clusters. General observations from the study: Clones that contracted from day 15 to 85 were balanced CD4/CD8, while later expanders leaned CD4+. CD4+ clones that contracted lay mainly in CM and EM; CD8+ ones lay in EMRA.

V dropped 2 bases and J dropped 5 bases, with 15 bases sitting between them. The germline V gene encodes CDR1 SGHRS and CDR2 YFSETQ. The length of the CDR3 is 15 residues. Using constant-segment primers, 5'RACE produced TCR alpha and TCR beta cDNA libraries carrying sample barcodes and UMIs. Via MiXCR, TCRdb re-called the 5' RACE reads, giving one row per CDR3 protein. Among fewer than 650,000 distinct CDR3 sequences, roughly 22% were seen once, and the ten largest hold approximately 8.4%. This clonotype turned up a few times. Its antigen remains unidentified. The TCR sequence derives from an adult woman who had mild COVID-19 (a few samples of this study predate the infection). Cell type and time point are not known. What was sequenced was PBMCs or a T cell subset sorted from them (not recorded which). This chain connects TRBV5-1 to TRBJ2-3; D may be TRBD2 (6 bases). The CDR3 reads CASSFSGSPGDTQYF. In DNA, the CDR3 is TGCGCCAGCAGCTTCTCCGGGAGCCCGGGAGATACGCAGTATTTT.